The rows below give T cell receptor beta chains drawn from one sample of a study of blood T cell repertoires in COVID-19. The method was immunoSEQ multiplex PCR; TCRdb's version includes in-frame clones alone and lacks a portion of them. This sample has about 100,000 clones; more than 60% occur once, and the top ten carry 20% to 25%. The sample consisted of peripheral blood. The source of these receptors is a man in his 70s with active or convalescent COVID-19. The CDR3 runs from the conserved cysteine through the conserved F or W. The order of the fields is D gene, clone size, V gene, J gene, CDR3 DNA, CDR3 protein. D genes are given only for firm matches. Not every row has a clone size; where given, it reads once, few, many or a size class.

D gene: .; clone size: .; V gene: TRBV5-4; J gene: TRBJ1-1; CDR3 DNA: TGTGCCAGCAGCCCCGGGACAACGAACACTGAAGCTTTCTTT; CDR3 protein: CASSPGTTNTEAFF
D gene: TRBD2; clone size: .; V gene: TRBV2; J gene: TRBJ2-3; CDR3 DNA: TGTGCCAGCAGTAGAAGCGGGAGGGCGAATACGCAGTATTTT; CDR3 protein: CASSRSGRANTQYF
D gene: .; clone size: .; V gene: TRBV19; J gene: TRBJ1-6; CDR3 DNA: TGTGCCAGTAGGCGGGACTATAATTCACCCCTCCACTTT; CDR3 protein: CASRRDYNSPLHF
D gene: .; clone size: once; V gene: TRBV2; J gene: TRBJ1-5; CDR3 DNA: TGTGCCAGCAGTGAAGACATGAATCAGCCCCAGCATTTT; CDR3 protein: CASSEDMNQPQHF
D gene: TRBD2; clone size: .; V gene: TRBV9; J gene: TRBJ2-3; CDR3 DNA: TGTGCCAGCAGCCTGGGGACTAGCGGGAGGTCGAGCACAGATACGCAGTATTTT; CDR3 protein: CASSLGTSGRSSTDTQYF
D gene: TRBD1; clone size: few; V gene: TRBV18; J gene: TRBJ2-7; CDR3 DNA: TGTGCCACCATTCGGGACAGGGGTTCCGAGCAGTACTTC; CDR3 protein: CATIRDRGSEQYF
D gene: TRBD2; clone size: many; V gene: TRBV18; J gene: TRBJ2-3; CDR3 DNA: TGTGCCAGCTCACCTCCAGGACTAGCGGGAGGGCAAGATACGCAGTATTTT; CDR3 protein: CASSPPGLAGGQDTQYF
D gene: TRBD2; clone size: .; V gene: TRBV7-3; J gene: TRBJ2-3; CDR3 DNA: TGTGCCAGCAGCTTAGGACTAGCTCGCAGCACAGATACGCAGTATTTT; CDR3 protein: CASSLGLARSTDTQYF
D gene: TRBD1; clone size: .; V gene: TRBV2; J gene: TRBJ2-7; CDR3 DNA: TGTGCCACCGCATCCGGGACAGGGTCCTACGAGCAGTACTTC; CDR3 protein: CATASGTGSYEQYF
D gene: TRBD2; clone size: .; V gene: TRBV7-2; J gene: TRBJ2-7; CDR3 DNA: TGTGCCAGCAGCCGGACTAGCGGACCCTACGAGCAGTACTTC; CDR3 protein: CASSRTSGPYEQYF
D gene: TRBD2; clone size: .; V gene: TRBV19; J gene: TRBJ2-5; CDR3 DNA: TGTGCCAGTACCGATACTGGACTAGCGGAAGAGACCCAGTACTTC; CDR3 protein: CASTDTGLAEETQYF
D gene: TRBD1; clone size: few; V gene: TRBV2; J gene: TRBJ1-4; CDR3 DNA: TGTGCCAGCAGCGGGACAGGCCTGGATGAAAAACTGTTTTTT; CDR3 protein: CASSGTGLDEKLFF
D gene: .; clone size: .; V gene: TRBV6-5; J gene: TRBJ2-6; CDR3 DNA: TGTGCCAGCAGTCAGGTCTCTGGGGCCAACGTCCTGACTTTC; CDR3 protein: CASSQVSGANVLTF